The clone carrying this TCR beta chain has only one observation. Its antigen is still unknown. The sample originates from a study of OX40 agonist ivuxolimab in advanced cancers. Study-wide background: Subjects had a mean age of 60 years, with a range of about 23 to 79; more than 70% were male.

Only in-frame clones appear in the TCRdb table, and some are missing; sequencing was by immunoSEQ multiplex PCR. The repertoire holds more than 70,000 clones, with approximately 82% as singletons. Study-wide points: On average, CD8+ T cells showed a greater number of expanded clones than CD4+. Both CD4+ and CD8+ T cell populations in blood had undergone clonal expansion by week 6 at 0.1 to 3.0 mg/kg. Partly responding patients at 0.1-3.0 mg/kg showed some of the smallest clonal expansion.

The source of this sequence is an adult with an advanced solid tumor such as melanoma, head and neck, liver or kidney cancer. The material was CD4+ or CD8+ T cells sorted from blood, obtained in a trial of the OX40 agonist ivuxolimab.

This CDR3 is CASSQYPGCLFYNEQFF. Written as DNA, the CDR3 is TGCGCCAGCAGTCAATACCCAGGGTGTCTATTCTACAATGAGCAGTTCTTC. This chain connects TRBV23-1 to TRBJ2-1; maybe TRBD1 (5 bases). TRBV23-1 is identified as an open reading frame with a role that is uncertain. The CDR3 totals 17 residues. Trimming stripped 1 base from V and 3 bases from J, with 16 bases between.